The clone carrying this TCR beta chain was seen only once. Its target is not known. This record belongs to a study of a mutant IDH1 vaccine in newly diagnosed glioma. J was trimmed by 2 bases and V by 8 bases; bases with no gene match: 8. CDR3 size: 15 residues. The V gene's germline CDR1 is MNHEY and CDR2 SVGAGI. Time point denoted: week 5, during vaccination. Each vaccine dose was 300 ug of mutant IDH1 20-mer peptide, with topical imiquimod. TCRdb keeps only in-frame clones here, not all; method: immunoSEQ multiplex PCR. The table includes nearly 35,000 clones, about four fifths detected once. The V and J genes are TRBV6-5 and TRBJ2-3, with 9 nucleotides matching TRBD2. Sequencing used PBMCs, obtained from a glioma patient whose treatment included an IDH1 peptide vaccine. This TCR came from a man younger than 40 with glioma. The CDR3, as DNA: TGTGCCAGCGGGGTCCTAGCGGGACCCACAGATACGCAGTATTTT. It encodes CASGVLAGPTDTQYF.